The 27 T cell receptor beta chains below come from one sample, sequenced in a study of cytomegalovirus exposure and HLA in healthy donors. Vbeta (60) and Jbeta (13) primers were used in the PCR. Data came from immunoSEQ multiplex PCR; TCRdb stores just in-frame clones and leaves some out. Among 150,000 to 200,000 clones listed, about four fifths were seen once. The sample was PBMCs. These receptor sequences come from a young woman in good health and CMV-seropositive.

The chain is built from TRBV28 and TRBJ1-5; 7 bases are shared with TRBD1. This CDR3 is built from 16 residues. V lost 6 bases to trimming and J lost 0 bases; unmatched junction nucleotides: 8. Germline CDR1 MDHEN, CDR2 SYDVKM. The CDR3 is CASSLVDRFSNQPQHF. In DNA, the CDR3 is TGTGCCAGCAGCTTGGTGGACAGGTTTAGCAATCAGCCCCAGCATTTT.

The rearrangement joins TRBV5-4 to TRBJ1-5, with D tentatively TRBD1 (6 bases). The V gene lost 4 bases and the J gene lost 2 bases, with 13 bases spanning the gap. The CDR3 consists of 15 residues. The germline V gene encodes CDR1 SGHNT and CDR2 YYREEE (reference sequence). The CDR3 DNA reads TGTGCCAGCAGCAAACACAGGGCTGGCAATCAGCCCCAGCATTTT. Translation gives CASSKHRAGNQPQHF.

The rearrangement uses TRBV10-1 and TRBJ2-7; TRBD1 agrees at 9 bases. V lost 1 base to trimming and J lost 1 base; unmatched junction nucleotides: 11. The CDR3 runs 18 residues. CDR1 is WNHNN and CDR2 is SYGVQD in the germline V gene (reference sequence). In DNA form, the CDR3 reads TGCGCCAGCAGTGAGTTCCGCCGGGGGACAGGGAAGTCCTACGAGCAGTACTTC. This encodes CASSEFRRGTGKSYEQYF.

V is TRBV6-6 and J is TRBJ2-7, with no clear D. Trimming took 6 bases from V and 3 from J, leaving 12 bases between them. CDR1 is MNHNY, CDR2 SVGAGI, per germline (reference sequence). The CDR3 length is 13 residues. CDR3 residues: CASSLASFYEQYF. CDR3 nucleotides: TGTGCCAGCAGCTTAGCCTCCTTCTACGAGCAGTACTTC.

The chain uses TRBV27 and TRBJ2-7, with a weak D call TRBD2 (5 bases). The CDR3 contains 16 residues. The germline CDR1 and CDR2 sequences are MNHEY and SMNVEV (reference sequence). V was pared by 4 bases and J by 5 bases, with 21 bases between. Here the CDR3 DNA reads TGTGCCAGCAGTTCCTCTCGGCGGGCCCTCCCCCACGAGCAGTACTTC. Its protein is CASSSSRRALPHEQYF.

V usage is TRBV6-5 and J usage is TRBJ1-6; TRBD1 is a possible D gene (5 bases). Trimming shortened V by 6 bases and J by 4 bases, and 10 bases separated the two germline ends. The CDR3 runs 14 residues. Germline loops: CDR1 MNHEY, CDR2 SVGAGI. The CDR3 sequence is CASRRDLYNSPLHF. DNA of the CDR3: TGTGCCAGCAGGCGGGACTTATATAATTCACCCCTCCACTTT.

The J gene is TRBJ1-1, the V gene TRBV4-2; tentative D call: TRBD1 (5 bases). The CDR3 spans 15 residues. Germline V gives CDR1 LGHNA, CDR2 YNFKEQ. Trimming stripped 0 bases from V and 3 bases from J, with 11 bases between. In DNA form, the CDR3 reads TGTGCCAGCAGCCAAGATATGACGGGGGACACTGAAGCTTTCTTT. It yields the protein CASSQDMTGDTEAFF.

A note on this clone: Other DNA sequences from this sample encode an identical CDR3 as well. This chain joins TRBV5-1 and TRBJ2-7; 10 bases match TRBD2. There are 15 residues in the CDR3. With 4 bases clipped from V and 1 base from J, the junction kept 5 bases outside the gene matches. Germline V gene lookup returns CDR1 SGHRS and CDR2 YFSETQ. In DNA, the CDR3 is TGCGCCAGCAGCCCGGGACTAGCGAGTTCCTACGAGCAGTACTTC. This gives the protein CASSPGLASSYEQYF. Complete variable domain (other parts from reference TRBV5-1 and TRBJ2-7): KAGVTQTPRYLIKTRGQQVTLSCSPISGHRSVSWYQQTPGQGLQFLFEYFSETQRNKGNFPGRFSGRQFSNSRSEMNVSTLELGDSALYLCASSPGLASSYEQYFGPGTRLTVT.

The chain recombines TRBV13 with TRBJ2-3, with 7 nucleotides matching TRBD2. Germline CDR1 and CDR2: PRHDT and FYEKMQ (reference sequence). CDR3 size: 17 residues. Unmatched junction bases numbered 12, after V lost 2 bases and J lost 4 bases. The CDR3 DNA sequence: TGTGCCAGCAGCTTAAAAAAAGGCGGGAGAAGCTCAGATACGCAGTATTTT. This codes for CASSLKKGGRSSDTQYF.

The chain employs TRBV20-1 and TRBJ2-1, with D perhaps matching TRBD1 (6 bases). The CDR3 is made up of 10 amino acids. Looked up from germline, CDR1 is DFQATT and CDR2 is SNEGSKA (reference sequence). V lost 6 bases to trimming and J lost 10 bases, with 10 bases between them. The CDR3 reads CSASTGEQFF. CDR3 DNA sequence: TGCAGTGCGTCAACAGGGGAGCAGTTCTTC.

This chain links TRBV19 with TRBJ1-3, with D uncertain. The CDR3 runs to 14 residues. Germline-derived CDR1 and CDR2 are LNHDA and SQIVND (reference sequence). V dropped 7 bases and J dropped 2 bases, with 12 bases sitting between them. The CDR3 spells CASIPPGAGNTIYF. The CDR3 DNA follows: TGTGCCAGTATCCCCCCAGGCGCTGGAAACACCATATATTTT. The full variable domain, in which reference TRBV19 and TRBJ1-3 provide the parts outside the CDR3, is DGGITQSPKYLFRKEGQNVTLSCEQNLNHDAMYWYRQDPGQGLRLIYYSQIVNDFQKGDIAEGYSVSREKKESFPLTVTSAQKNPTAFYLCASIPPGAGNTIYFGEGSWLTVV.

The V call is TRBV2, the J call TRBJ2-2, with D tentatively TRBD2 (5 bases). CDR1 and CDR2 from the germline V gene are SNHLY and FYNNEI. With 8 bases removed from V and 2 bases from J, the gap between germline ends came to 15 bases. The CDR3 runs to 15 residues. The CDR3 loop is CASLGLARNTGELFF. The CDR3 DNA follows: TGTGCCAGCCTAGGCCTAGCCCGAAACACCGGGGAGCTGTTTTTT. Together with reference TRBV2 and TRBJ2-2, the CDR3 gives the full variable domain: EPEVTQTPSHQVTQMGQEVILRCVPISNHLYFYWYRQILGQKVEFLVSFYNNEISEKSEIFDDQFSVERPDGSNFTLKIRSTKLEDSAMYFCASLGLARNTGELFFGEGSRLTVL.

The genes are TRBV6-6 and TRBJ2-1; the match to TRBD2 covers 7 bases. The CDR3 runs to 13 residues. Germline assignment: CDR1 MNHNY and CDR2 SVGAGI (reference sequence). The J segment lost 3 bases and the V segment lost 8 bases, leaving 4 bases of the junction unmatched. CDR3 nucleotide sequence: TGTGCCAGCCAAGCGGGGCACTACAATGAGCAGTTCTTC. The encoded protein is CASQAGHYNEQFF.

The sample holds a few counts of this clone. The chain employs TRBV27 and TRBJ2-7; tentative D call: TRBD1 (6 bases). The CDR3 has 13 residues. The V gene lost 6 bases and the J gene lost 3 bases, with 12 bases spanning the gap. CDR1 is MNHEY and CDR2 is SMNVEV in the germline V gene (reference sequence). In DNA, the CDR3 is TGTGCCAGCAGAGATCTAGGGGGCTACGAGCAGTACTTC. It translates to CASRDLGGYEQYF.

This clone was seen a handful of times. This sequence joins TRBV10-2 and TRBJ2-1, with D perhaps matching TRBD2 (5 bases). This CDR3 comprises 14 residues. V lost 7 bases and J lost 0, with 10 bases in between. Germline assignment: CDR1 WSHSY and CDR2 SAAADI. This CDR3 reads CASTADFSYNEQFF. The CDR3 region has the DNA TGCGCCAGCACCGCGGACTTCTCCTACAATGAGCAGTTCTTC.

The gene calls are TRBV20-1 and TRBJ1-1; D not resolved. The CDR3 has 11 residues. With 8 bases removed from V and 8 bases from J, the gap between germline ends came to 15 bases. Germline-derived CDR1 and CDR2 are DFQATT and SNEGSKA (reference sequence). The CDR3 sequence: CSRRAGLEAFF. DNA of the CDR3: TGCAGTAGACGGGCGGGGTTGGAAGCTTTCTTT.

This clone occurred once. The chain has TRBV2 and TRBJ2-5, with 7 nucleotides matching TRBD1. The J call may be faulty, since TRBJ2-7 better matches the DNA end. The CDR3 runs 11 residues. CDR1 and CDR2 from the germline V gene are SNHLY and FYNNEI. The CDR3 bases are TGTGCCAGCTTCAGGGGGTACGAGCAGTACTTC. As protein: CASFRGYEQYF.

Turning to this clone: Compared with germline, one end of the junction differs, possibly owing to a read error. The genes are TRBV7-9 and TRBJ2-2; a weak D match, TRBD2 (6 bases). The CDR3 contains 12 residues. Germline loops: CDR1 SEHNR, CDR2 FQNEAQ (reference sequence). The chain's CDR3 is CSSRWEAGELFF. The CDR3 DNA follows: TGTTCCAGCAGGTGGGAGGCCGGGGAGCTGTTTTTT.

This chain joins TRBV5-1 and TRBJ1-3, with D maybe TRBD1 (6 bases). With 4 bases removed from V and 2 bases from J, the gap between germline ends came to 28 bases. Germline assignment: CDR1 SGHRS and CDR2 YFSETQ. The length of the CDR3 is 20 residues. The CDR3 DNA follows: TGCGCCAGCAGCCCACTCTTGTTGGTGGGACACCAATCCACTGGAAACACCATATATTTT. Translating it yields CASSPLLLVGHQSTGNTIYF. Variable domain in full (rest from reference TRBV5-1 and TRBJ1-3): KAGVTQTPRYLIKTRGQQVTLSCSPISGHRSVSWYQQTPGQGLQFLFEYFSETQRNKGNFPGRFSGRQFSNSRSEMNVSTLELGDSALYLCASSPLLLVGHQSTGNTIYFGEGSWLTVV.

The chain has TRBV2 and TRBJ1-1, with D unresolved. Between the trimmed V and J ends, which lost 6 bases and 3 bases, there was a span of 5 bases. Germline V gene data show CDR1 as SNHLY and CDR2 as FYNNEI. This CDR3 is 11 amino acids long. The CDR3 protein is CASREDTEAFF. CDR3 nucleotides: TGTGCCAGCAGGGAGGACACTGAAGCTTTCTTT.

This chain uses TRBV5-1 with TRBJ2-7; D might be TRBD2 (5 bases). The CDR3 runs 15 residues. The germline V gene encodes CDR1 SGHRS and CDR2 YFSETQ. V lost 0 bases, J lost 4 bases, and 14 bases lay in between. CDR3 DNA: TGCGCCAGCAGCTTGGCACTAGAACCCACTTACGAGCAGTACTTC. Translated: CASSLALEPTYEQYF. Variable domain in full (rest from reference TRBV5-1 and TRBJ2-7): KAGVTQTPRYLIKTRGQQVTLSCSPISGHRSVSWYQQTPGQGLQFLFEYFSETQRNKGNFPGRFSGRQFSNSRSEMNVSTLELGDSALYLCASSLALEPTYEQYFGPGTRLTVT.

The gene calls are TRBV5-6 and TRBJ1-5; the match to TRBD1 covers 7 bases. From germline, CDR1 is SGHDT and CDR2 YYEEEE. Unmatched junction bases numbered 10, after V lost 4 bases and J lost 9 bases. This CDR3 spans 14 amino acids. CDR3 sequence (DNA): TGTGCCAGCAGCGATACAGGGGCCCCAGGGCCCCAGCATTTT. It is translated as CASSDTGAPGPQHF.

This clone was found once. The chain recombines TRBV27 with TRBJ1-2, with D possibly TRBD1 on 6 matching bases. Between the trimmed V and J ends, which lost 8 bases and 6 bases, there was a span of 16 bases. Germline V CDR1 and CDR2: MNHEY, SMNVEV (reference sequence). The CDR3 has 13 residues. CDR3 sequence (DNA): TGTGCCAGCCCGGACAGCCTAAATAATGGCTACACCTTC. It is translated as CASPDSLNNGYTF.

This clone was seen once. The chain links TRBV7-2 to TRBJ1-4; unclear D gene. V lost 0 bases, J lost 8 bases, and 13 bases lay in between. Germline CDR1 and CDR2: SGHTA and FQGNSA. CDR3 length: 15 residues. The CDR3 region is CASSLASSQSEKLFF. CDR3 nucleotides: TGTGCCAGCAGCTTAGCTTCGTCTCAAAGCGAAAAACTGTTTTTT. Full variable domain (outside the CDR3, taken from reference TRBV7-2 and TRBJ1-4): GAGVSQSPSNKVTEKGKDVELRCDPISGHTALYWYRQSLGQGLEFLIYFQGNSAPDKSGLPSDRFSAERTGGSVSTLTIQRTQQEDSAVYLCASSLASSQSEKLFFGSGTQLSVL.

The V call is TRBV27, the J call TRBJ2-5; perhaps TRBD2 as D (5 bases). The CDR3 is 18 residues long. Germline V gene lookup returns CDR1 MNHEY and CDR2 SMNVEV (reference sequence). Trimming cost V 4 bases and J 5 bases, with 26 bases left between them. The CDR3 here is CASSSSPKRTGIWETQYF. The DNA of the CDR3 is TGTGCCAGCAGTTCCTCTCCCAAGAGGACCGGGATATGGGAGACCCAGTACTTC.

This clone turned up a few times. The rearrangement links TRBV5-1 to TRBJ1-4; perhaps TRBD1 as D (6 bases). The germline V gene encodes CDR1 SGHRS and CDR2 YFSETQ. Trimming removed 2 bases from V and 6 bases from J, with 8 bases in between. The CDR3 consists of 13 residues. The CDR3 sequence is CASSLRTDEKLFF. The CDR3, as DNA: TGCGCCAGCAGCTTACGGACAGATGAAAAACTGTTTTTT. Full variable domain (rest looked up from reference TRBV5-1 and TRBJ1-4): KAGVTQTPRYLIKTRGQQVTLSCSPISGHRSVSWYQQTPGQGLQFLFEYFSETQRNKGNFPGRFSGRQFSNSRSEMNVSTLELGDSALYLCASSLRTDEKLFFGSGTQLSVL.

The genes are TRBV19 and TRBJ2-5; 7 positions match TRBD1. Germline V CDR1 and CDR2: LNHDA, SQIVND (reference sequence). The V gene end was trimmed by 7 bases and the J gene end by 0 bases; junction bases not matched to a gene: 5. This CDR3 is built from 14 residues. CDR3: CASTVDRDQETQYF. The CDR3 coding sequence is TGTGCCAGTACCGTAGACAGGGACCAAGAGACCCAGTACTTC.